The 18 T cell receptor beta chains below come from one sample, sequenced in a study of T-cell reconstitution after alpha-beta-depleted transplantation in children. As it was prepared, the TCRbeta library received unique molecular identifiers. A single record per CDR3 protein comes from TCRdb applying MiXCR to the PCR reads. The sample has some 110,000 distinct CDR3 sequences, around a tenth seen once. Sample: PBMCs, taken before TCRalphabeta/CD19-depleted stem cell transplant. The receptors shown here come from a boy aged 2-9 years with acute lymphoblastic leukemia, due to receive a stem cell transplant.

This clonotype was found a few times. V and J are TRBV5-1 and TRBJ2-1; 12 bases agree with TRBD2. V lost 7 bases and J lost 0; bases outside the gene matches: 11. CDR3 length: 18 residues. Germline V gene lookup returns CDR1 SGHRS and CDR2 YFSETQ. The CDR3 region is CASSTGTSGPSSYNEQFF. The DNA for the CDR3 is TGCGCCAGCTCCACCGGGACTAGCGGGCCTAGCTCCTACAATGAGCAGTTCTTC.

V is TRBV5-6 and J is TRBJ2-7; TRBD1 aligns across 8 bases. The CDR3 sequence is 13 residues long. Germline CDR1 is SGHDT and CDR2 is YYEEEE. The J segment lost 4 bases and the V segment lost 9 bases, leaving 9 bases of the junction unmatched. The CDR3 DNA sequence: TGTGCCATGGGCCGCAGGGGGCTATACGAGCAGTACTTC. This codes for CAMGRRGLYEQYF.

The gene calls are TRBV5-1 and TRBJ1-2, with D unresolved. The V and J ends lost 0 bases and 3 bases respectively, with 9 bases between them. There are 14 residues in the CDR3. Germline V gene data show CDR1 as SGHRS and CDR2 as YFSETQ. The CDR3 DNA sequence: TGCGCCAGCAGCTTGGGTCAAGCCTACTATGGCTACACCTTC. It is translated as CASSLGQAYYGYTF.

This clonotype was observed at least ten times. The chain employs TRBV20-1 and TRBJ1-3; no definite D call. This CDR3 region has 13 residues. V shed 0 bases and J shed 4 bases, with 7 bases lying between them. Germline V CDR1 and CDR2: DFQATT, SNEGSKA (reference sequence). The chain's CDR3 is CSARDSGGNTIYF. The CDR3 nucleotides are TGCAGTGCTAGAGACTCAGGAGGAAACACCATATATTTT.

This clonotype has just a few counts. The J gene is TRBJ2-1, the V gene TRBV12-3 or TRBV12-4; D is perhaps TRBD2 (6 bases). The CDR3 has 13 amino acids. Trimming took 6 bases from V and 4 from J, leaving 10 bases between them. This CDR3 reads CASRAGTYNEQFF. CDR3 nucleotides: TGTGCCAGCAGGGCGGGGACGTACAATGAGCAGTTCTTC.

CDR3 protein: CASSSGTSGIREQYF. The CDR3 bases are TGCGCCAGCAGCTCAGGGACTAGCGGGATCCGCGAGCAGTACTTC. This chain links TRBV5-1 with TRBJ2-7; TRBD2 aligns across 13 bases. Unmatched junction bases numbered 6, after V lost 3 bases and J lost 6 bases. The CDR3 has 15 amino acids. Germline assignment: CDR1 SGHRS and CDR2 YFSETQ.

The rearrangement links TRBV11-1 to TRBJ2-6; perhaps D is TRBD1 or TRBD2 (6 bases each). V shed 1 base and J shed 1 base, with 20 bases lying between them. The germline gives CDR1 SGHAT, CDR2 FQDESV (reference sequence). The CDR3 sequence is 20 residues long. The DNA of the CDR3 is TGTGCCAGCAGCTTAGAGTTGGGAGGCAGGGGAGGTTCTGGGGCCAACGTCCTGACTTTC. Translated: CASSLELGGRGGSGANVLTF. Full variable domain (remainder filled in from reference TRBV11-1 and TRBJ2-6): EAEVAQSPRYKITEKSQAVAFWCDPISGHATLYWYRQILGQGPELLVQFQDESVVDDSQLPKDRFSAERLKGVDSTLKIQPAELGDSAMYLCASSLELGGRGGSGANVLTFGAGSRLTVL.

This clonotype was counted a few times. This sequence joins TRBV7-9 and TRBJ2-1; no definite D call. The CDR3 covers 11 residues. Per germline, CDR1 SEHNR and CDR2 FQNEAQ (reference sequence). The ends were cut back, 4 bases at V and 9 bases at J, with 7 bases in the middle. CDR3 sequence: CASSSGVEQFF. CDR3 nucleotide sequence: TGTGCCAGCAGCTCTGGGGTTGAGCAGTTCTTC.

This clonotype has more than one count but fewer than ten. This rearrangement joins TRBV6-1 to TRBJ2-7, with TRBD1 matching 9 bases. J was trimmed by 5 bases and V by 3 bases; bases with no gene match: 11. The germline V gene encodes CDR1 MNHNS and CDR2 SASEGT. CDR3 length: 16 residues. The CDR3 spells CASSEVLTGGLDEQYF. For the CDR3, the DNA is TGTGCCAGCAGTGAGGTCCTAACAGGGGGCCTTGACGAGCAGTACTTC.

This clonotype was detected many times. The J gene is TRBJ2-7, the V gene TRBV30, with D unresolved. V lost 2 bases, J lost 0 bases, and 11 bases lay in between. Germline values: CDR1 GTSNPN, CDR2 SVGIG (reference sequence). CDR3 length: 14 amino acids. The chain's CDR3 is CAWSSGPLSYEQYF. The CDR3 DNA reads TGTGCCTGGAGTTCCGGGCCCCTCTCCTACGAGCAGTACTTC.

There are many counts of this clonotype. The chain joins TRBV20-1 to TRBJ2-1, with 9 bases that match TRBD2. The CDR3 runs 15 residues. V trimming: 2 bases; J trimming: 10 bases; junction bases outside the gene matches: 12. Germline-derived CDR1 and CDR2 are DFQATT and SNEGSKA (reference sequence). DNA for the CDR3: TGCAGTGCTAGACGGGGGAGTGGCGGGAGGGGGGAGCAGTTCTTC. Its translation is CSARRGSGGRGEQFF.

In nucleotides, the CDR3 is TGTGCCAGCAGCTTAGGTACTAGCGGGAAGACGAATGAGCAGTTCTTC. Amino acid sequence: CASSLGTSGKTNEQFF. The chain uses TRBV7-7 and TRBJ2-1, with 10 bases fitting TRBD2. Looked up from germline, CDR1 is SSHAT and CDR2 is FNYEAQ (reference sequence). This CDR3 has 16 amino acids. The V and J ends lost 1 base and 7 bases, in that order; junction bases with no gene match: 7.

CDR3 in amino acids: CASNEGAAGNTIYF. In nucleotides, the CDR3 is TGTGCCAGCAACGAGGGGGCAGCTGGAAACACCATATATTTT. The chain is built from TRBV28 and TRBJ1-3, with 7 nucleotides matching TRBD1. Germline V gives CDR1 MDHEN, CDR2 SYDVKM. The CDR3 totals 14 residues. After removal of 7 bases from V and 2 bases from J, the junction contained 5 bases not matched to a gene.

In its sample, this clonotype was seen a few times. This chain joins TRBV28 and TRBJ2-1; 8 bases are a match to TRBD1. The CDR3 loop spans 16 amino acids. The V and J ends lost 4 bases and 3 bases, in that order; junction bases with no gene match: 8. Germline assignment: CDR1 MDHEN and CDR2 SYDVKM. In DNA, the CDR3 is TGTGCCAGCAGTTCAAGGACAGGGAATGTCTACAATGAGCAGTTCTTC. It is translated as CASSSRTGNVYNEQFF.

A word on this clonotype: Possible read error: a much larger clone is one base away. The genes are TRBV5-1 and TRBJ2-1; D is undetermined. The CDR3 consists of 15 residues. Germline values: CDR1 SGHRS, CDR2 YFSETQ. Trimming took off 6 bases at V and 0 bases at J, with 13 bases between the two ends. The CDR3 DNA reads as TGCGCCAGCAAATTAGACGGTTACTCCTACAATGAGCAGTTCTTC. This translates into CASKLDGYSYNEQFF.

Ten or more counts support this clonotype. The V call is TRBV25-1, the J call TRBJ2-1; 11 nucleotides match TRBD1. V gave up 6 bases and J gave up 2 bases; unmatched junction bases: 9. Looked up from germline, CDR1 is MGHDK and CDR2 is SYGVNS. The length of the CDR3 is 17 residues. For the CDR3, the DNA is TGTGCCAGCAGCGCAACTCCGGGACAGGGGGCCTACAATGAGCAGTTCTTC. This encodes CASSATPGQGAYNEQFF.

V is TRBV9 and J is TRBJ1-1; D is perhaps TRBD1 (5 bases). Trimming cost V 4 bases and J 5 bases, with 9 bases left between them. CDR3 length: 12 residues. Germline values: CDR1 SGDLS, CDR2 YYNGEE. In DNA form, the CDR3 reads TGTGCCAGCAGCCCGACAGCTACTGAAGCTTTCTTT. As protein: CASSPTATEAFF. The whole variable domain, filled in from reference TRBV9 and TRBJ1-1, reads DSGVTQTPKHLITATGQRVTLRCSPRSGDLSVYWYQQSLDQGLQFLIQYYNGEERAKGNILERFSAQQFPDLHSELNLSSLELGDSALYFCASSPTATEAFFGQGTRLTVV.

This clonotype appeared a few times. The chain is built from TRBV2 and TRBJ2-1, with 7 bases that match TRBD1. This CDR3 is 13 amino acids long. Losses at the gene ends were 7 bases for V and 6 bases for J; bases not matched to a gene: 6. Germline-derived CDR1 and CDR2 are SNHLY and FYNNEI. CDR3 coding DNA: TGTGCCAGCACCACAGGGGAAGTCAATGAGCAGTTCTTC. Protein product: CASTTGEVNEQFF.